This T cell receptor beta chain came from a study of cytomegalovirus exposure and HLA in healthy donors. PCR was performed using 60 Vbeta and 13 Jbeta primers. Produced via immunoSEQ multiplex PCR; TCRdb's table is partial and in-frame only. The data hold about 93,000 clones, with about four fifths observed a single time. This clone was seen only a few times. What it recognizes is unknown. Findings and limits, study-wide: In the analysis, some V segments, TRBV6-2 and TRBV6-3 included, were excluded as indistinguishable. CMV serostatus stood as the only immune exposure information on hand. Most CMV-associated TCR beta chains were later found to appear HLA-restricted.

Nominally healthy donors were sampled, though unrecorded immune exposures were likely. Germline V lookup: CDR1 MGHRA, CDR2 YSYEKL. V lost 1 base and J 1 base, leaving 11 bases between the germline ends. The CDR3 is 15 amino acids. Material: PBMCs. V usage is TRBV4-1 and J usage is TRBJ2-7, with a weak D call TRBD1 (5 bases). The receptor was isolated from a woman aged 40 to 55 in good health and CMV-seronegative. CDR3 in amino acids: CASSQGAGLSYEQYF. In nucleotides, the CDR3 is TGCGCCAGCAGCCAAGGGGCAGGGCTATCCTACGAGCAGTACTTC.